This TCR beta chain is drawn from a study of T cell responses to AZD1222 COVID-19 vaccine. Study conclusions and caveats: Spike-wide vaccine-associated CD4 TCRs dominated at 160-218 and 743-854. It should be noted that donors were predominantly white British and more often female, and clonal diversity was possibly underestimated. Sampling that yielded the repertoires occurred only after the peak T cell response.

The study pooled second doses at about 4 or about 12 weeks. CDR3 length: 17 amino acids. V was clipped by 1 base and J by 4 bases, with 19 bases between them. Germline CDR1 is SGHNT and CDR2 is YENEEA. TCRdb keeps only in-frame clones here, not all; method: immunoSEQ multiplex PCR. Among 86,000 or so clones listed, 85% to 90% were seen once. About this clone itself: Its antigen is undetermined.

V usage is TRBV11-3 and J usage is TRBJ1-2; D is possibly TRBD1 (6 bases). The clonotype was recovered from an adult who received the AZD1222 COVID-19 vaccine. Sample: peripheral blood, taken 28 days after the second AZD1222 dose. The CDR3 is CASSLANHQGISYGYTF. The CDR3 nucleotides read TGTGCCAGCAGCTTAGCCAACCACCAGGGGATCAGCTATGGCTACACCTTC.